Each of the 16 T cell receptor beta chains below was sequenced from the same sample in a study of T cells in localized non-small cell lung cancer. Sequencing was performed with immunoSEQ multiplex PCR; in TCRdb, only in-frame clones are kept and a portion is missing. The sample carries over a thousand clones, about a fifth recorded once. This specimen consisted of normal lung tissue next to the tumor, obtained before any cancer treatment. The source is a female donor at least 60 years old with stage I lung adenocarcinoma.

By share, this clone ranks as medium-sized (0.01 to 0.1%). The chain combines TRBV11-3 with TRBJ2-1; 8 bases align to TRBD2. Looked up from germline, CDR1 is SGHNT and CDR2 is YENEEA. The V segment lost 5 bases and the J segment 4 bases; nucleotides outside the gene matches: 7. The CDR3 totals 15 residues. The CDR3 reads CASSPSGGVYNEQFF. The CDR3 region has the DNA TGTGCCAGCAGCCCCAGCGGGGGCGTTTACAATGAGCAGTTCTTC. Filled out from reference TRBV11-3 and TRBJ2-1, the complete variable domain reads EAGVVQSPRYKIIEKKQPVAFWCNPISGHNTLYWYLQNLGQGPELLIRYENEEAVDDSQLPKDRFSAERLKGVDSTLKIQPAELGDSAVYLCASSPSGGVYNEQFFGPGTRLTVL.

This clone was observed a few times. The V and J genes are TRBV9 and TRBJ2-1, with TRBD2 matching over 9 bases. This CDR3 comprises 16 residues. Trimming cost V 0 bases and J 4 bases; bases outside gene matches: 5. In germline, CDR1 is SGDLS, CDR2 YYNGEE. CDR3 nucleotides: TGTGCCAGCAGCGTAGATAGCGGGGGCGTATACAATGAGCAGTTCTTC. Its protein product is CASSVDSGGVYNEQFF.

V is TRBV6-8 and J is TRBJ2-7, with D possibly being TRBD1 (6 bases). From germline, CDR1 is MNHGY and CDR2 SAAAGT. CDR3 length equals 13 residues. V lost 7 bases, J lost 2 bases, and 12 bases lay in between. For the CDR3, the DNA is TGTGCCAGCAACGCCAGGGGCCCCTACGAGCAGTACTTC. Translated, it gives CASNARGPYEQYF.

By frequency in the sample, this clone is large. The V and J genes are TRBV30 and TRBJ1-4; D is ambiguous. V lost 5 bases and J lost 11, with 18 bases in between. The V gene's germline CDR1 is GTSNPN and CDR2 SVGIG (reference sequence). CDR3 length: 13 amino acids. For the CDR3, the DNA is TGTGCCTGGGCGGGCCAGTCGTACGGGAAACTGTTTTTT. Its translation: CAWAGQSYGKLFF.

The chain uses TRBV11-3 and TRBJ1-1; no clear D. There are 14 residues in the CDR3. V lost 3 bases to trimming and J lost 1 base, with 9 bases between them. CDR1 is SGHNT, CDR2 YENEEA, per germline. The CDR3 here is CASSLLDTNTEAFF. CDR3 sequence (DNA): TGTGCCAGCAGCTTGTTAGACACGAACACTGAAGCTTTCTTT.

By proportion, this clone is medium-sized (0.01 to 0.1%). V and J are TRBV11-3 and TRBJ1-6; 10 bases agree with TRBD1. Trimming took 5 bases from V and 14 from J; bases not matched to a gene: 12. CDR1 is SGHNT, CDR2 YENEEA, per germline. CDR3 length equals 15 residues. CDR3 loop: CASSAGTGATLTLHF. The CDR3 DNA sequence: TGTGCCAGCAGCGCCGGGACAGGGGCCACCTTAACCCTCCACTTT. The full variable domain, its missing parts supplied by reference TRBV11-3 and TRBJ1-6, is EAGVVQSPRYKIIEKKQPVAFWCNPISGHNTLYWYLQNLGQGPELLIRYENEEAVDDSQLPKDRFSAERLKGVDSTLKIQPAELGDSAVYLCASSAGTGATLTLHFGNGTRLTVT.

This clone is medium-sized. The V call is TRBV9, the J call TRBJ1-2; the match to TRBD1 covers 8 bases. Looked up from germline, CDR1 is SGDLS and CDR2 is YYNGEE. The CDR3 runs 15 residues. V shed 0 bases, J shed 3 bases, and the junction held 4 bases outside the gene matches. In nucleotides, the CDR3 is TGTGCCAGCAGCGTAGCTCCAGGGGGCGACTATGGCTACACCTTC. Encoded protein: CASSVAPGGDYGYTF.

This chain connects TRBV19 to TRBJ1-5; D remains ambiguous. The CDR3 is made up of 15 amino acids. CDR1 LNHDA and CDR2 SQIVND come from the germline V gene (reference sequence). V dropped 3 bases and J dropped 0 bases, with 9 bases sitting between them. CDR3 in DNA: TGTGCCAGTAGTATTCGGACGGATAGCAATCAGCCCCAGCATTTT. This codes for CASSIRTDSNQPQHF.

This rearrangement joins TRBV19 to TRBJ2-3, with D possibly TRBD1 on 6 matching bases. Looked up from germline, CDR1 is LNHDA and CDR2 is SQIVND (reference sequence). V lost 7 bases to trimming and J lost 6 bases, with 23 bases between them. The length of the CDR3 is 16 residues. CDR3 nucleotide sequence: TGTGCCAGTACTACGACAGGCCGGGACAAAGGGGATACGCAGTATTTT. Translation gives CASTTTGRDKGDTQYF. Drawing the rest from reference TRBV19 and TRBJ2-3, the complete variable domain is DGGITQSPKYLFRKEGQNVTLSCEQNLNHDAMYWYRQDPGQGLRLIYYSQIVNDFQKGDIAEGYSVSREKKESFPLTVTSAQKNPTAFYLCASTTTGRDKGDTQYFGPGTRLTVL.

The sample holds a few counts of this clone. The V call is TRBV6-8, the J call TRBJ1-1; D remains unclear. The CDR3 spans 14 residues. The V gene's germline CDR1 is MNHGY and CDR2 SAAAGT. V lost 2 bases, J lost 1 base, and 8 bases lay in between. The CDR3 region is CASSYEGWNTEAFF. DNA of the CDR3: TGTGCCAGCAGTTACGAAGGGTGGAACACTGAAGCTTTCTTT.

By frequency in the sample, this clone is large (0.1 to 1%). This sample also contains other DNA sequences that code for the same CDR3. This chain connects TRBV6-8 to TRBJ2-1; D not certain. Looked up from germline, CDR1 is MNHGY and CDR2 is SAAAGT. CDR3 length: 13 amino acids. Trimming stripped 2 bases from V and 4 bases from J, with 6 bases between. The CDR3 bases are TGTGCCAGCAGTTACAGAGCTTACAATGAGCAGTTCTTC. Translating it yields CASSYRAYNEQFF.

By share of the sample, this clone is medium-sized (0.01 to 0.1%). The chain uses TRBV11-3 and TRBJ2-5, with D tentatively TRBD2 (7 bases). Between the trimmed V and J ends, which lost 3 bases and 7 bases, there was a span of 18 bases. CDR1 is SGHNT, CDR2 YENEEA, per germline. This CDR3 contains 15 residues. CDR3 in DNA: TGTGCCAGCAGCTTGGGGGGGGGCGTAAGAGCGACCCAGTACTTC. This gives the protein CASSLGGGVRATQYF.

This clone has more than one count but fewer than ten. The chain recombines TRBV23-1 with TRBJ2-7, with 8 bases fitting TRBD1. TRBV23-1 is an ORF, with its function uncertain. V gave up 6 bases and J gave up 3 bases; unmatched junction bases: 4. There are 13 residues in the CDR3. This CDR3 reads CASSLGQGYEQYF. The CDR3 DNA follows: TGCGCCAGCAGCCTCGGACAGGGCTACGAGCAGTACTTC.

This clone is termed medium-sized. The chain couples TRBV11-3 to TRBJ2-2; weak D call: TRBD1 (6 bases). V lost 5 bases to trimming and J lost 4 bases, with 11 bases between them. This CDR3 has 14 residues. Germline V gives CDR1 SGHNT, CDR2 YENEEA. CDR3 sequence (DNA): TGTGCCAGCAGCCAGGACAGTTCCACCGGGGAGCTGTTTTTT. It codes for CASSQDSSTGELFF.

The chain combines TRBV11-3 with TRBJ2-1, with D perhaps TRBD2 (5 bases). V was trimmed by 3 bases and J by 5 bases, leaving 11 bases between them. The germline gives CDR1 SGHNT, CDR2 YENEEA. There are 14 residues in the CDR3. CDR3 loop: CASSLEEIHNEQFF. The CDR3 bases are TGTGCCAGCAGCTTGGAGGAGATACACAATGAGCAGTTCTTC.

The chain uses TRBV30 and TRBJ2-7, with 11 positions matching TRBD2. V was pared by 5 bases and J by 6 bases, with 9 bases of the junction left unmatched. The CDR3 covers 14 residues. CDR1 is GTSNPN and CDR2 is SVGIG in the germline V gene (reference sequence). In DNA form, the CDR3 reads TGTGCCTGGGCCCGACTAGCGGGGTTAGGCGAGCAGTACTTC. It yields the protein CAWARLAGLGEQYF.